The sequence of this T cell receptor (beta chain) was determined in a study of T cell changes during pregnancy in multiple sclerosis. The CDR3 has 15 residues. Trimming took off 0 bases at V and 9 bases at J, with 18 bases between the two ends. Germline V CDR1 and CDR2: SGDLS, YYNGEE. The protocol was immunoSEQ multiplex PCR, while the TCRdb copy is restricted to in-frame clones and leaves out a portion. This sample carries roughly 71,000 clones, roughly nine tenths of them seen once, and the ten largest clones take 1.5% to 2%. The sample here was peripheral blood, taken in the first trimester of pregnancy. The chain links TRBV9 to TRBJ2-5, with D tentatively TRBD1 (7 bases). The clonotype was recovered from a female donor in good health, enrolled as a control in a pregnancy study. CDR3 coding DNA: TGTGCCAGCAGCGTAGAGGGCAGGGGGTGGAGGGCCCAGTACTTC. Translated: CASSVEGRGWRAQYF.